These 32 T cell receptor beta chains originate from one sample sequenced in a study of OX40 agonist ivuxolimab in advanced cancers. Using immunoSEQ multiplex PCR, the repertoire was profiled, and TCRdb retains in-frame clones only, with some absent. Of approximately 50,000 clones in the sample, over 90% were seen once. The source was CD4+ or CD8+ T cells sorted from blood, collected in a trial of the OX40 agonist ivuxolimab. These receptors came from an adult with an advanced solid tumor such as melanoma, head and neck, liver or kidney cancer.

The chain couples TRBV30 to TRBJ2-7; TRBD2 matches 10 bases. CDR3 length: 14 amino acids. Germline V lookup: CDR1 GTSNPN, CDR2 SVGIG (reference sequence). The J segment lost 2 bases and the V segment lost 2 bases, leaving 3 bases of the junction unmatched. Here the CDR3 reads CAWSLGTSAYEQYF. In nucleotides, the CDR3 is TGTGCCTGGAGTTTAGGGACTAGCGCCTACGAGCAGTACTTC.

The chain employs TRBV9 and TRBJ1-2; TRBD1 matches at 8 bases. CDR3 size: 13 residues. Germline CDR1 and CDR2: SGDLS and YYNGEE. V trimming: 2 bases; J trimming: 8 bases; junction bases outside the gene matches: 5. The CDR3 loop reads CASSVGTGPGYTF. DNA of the CDR3: TGTGCCAGCAGCGTGGGGACAGGCCCAGGCTACACCTTC.

The chain recombines TRBV5-6 with TRBJ2-2; the match to TRBD1 covers 11 bases. CDR1 and CDR2 from the germline V gene are SGHDT and YYEEEE. CDR3 length equals 14 residues. V gave up 2 bases and J gave up 8 bases; unmatched junction bases: 2. The DNA for the CDR3 is TGTGCCAGCAGCTTTGGGACAGGGGGTGGGGAGCTGTTTTTT. Translating gives CASSFGTGGGELFF.

The rearrangement uses TRBV9 and TRBJ1-2; possibly TRBD1 for D (5 bases). Germline V gene lookup returns CDR1 SGDLS and CDR2 YYNGEE. With 3 bases removed from V and 8 bases from J, the gap between germline ends came to 11 bases. The CDR3 runs to 12 residues. The CDR3 loop is CASSADSLGYTF. CDR3 DNA: TGTGCCAGCAGCGCAGACAGTCTGGGCTACACCTTC.

The rearrangement uses TRBV14 and TRBJ2-2; D unclear. The CDR3 length is 15 residues. Germline V gene lookup returns CDR1 SGHDN and CDR2 FVKESK. The V gene lost 0 bases and the J gene lost 6 bases, with 11 bases spanning the gap. The CDR3 sequence: CASSQEVLRAGELFF. In nucleotides, the CDR3 is TGTGCCAGCAGCCAAGAAGTTCTAAGGGCCGGGGAGCTGTTTTTT.

The rearrangement joins TRBV7-2 to TRBJ1-5; no clear D. The ends were cut back, 7 bases at V and 2 bases at J, with 12 bases in the middle. Germline CDR1 and CDR2: SGHTA and FQGNSA. CDR3 length: 14 amino acids. CDR3 protein: CASTVGGGNQPQHF. The CDR3 region has the DNA TGTGCCAGCACCGTCGGCGGGGGCAATCAGCCCCAGCATTTT.

V is TRBV21-1 and J is TRBJ2-2; TRBD1 is the table's D call and was not checked against the DNA. TRBV21-1 has pseudogene status. This CDR3 is 15 amino acids long. Written as DNA, the CDR3 is TGTGCCAGCAGCAAAGGACAGGGATACACCGGGGAGCTGTTTTTT. This codes for CASSKGQGYTGELFF.

V usage is TRBV5-1 and J usage is TRBJ2-3, with 7 nucleotides matching TRBD1. The length of the CDR3 is 15 residues. CDR1 and CDR2 from the germline V gene are SGHRS and YFSETQ. V was pared by 3 bases and J by 0 bases, with 4 bases of the junction left unmatched. This CDR3 reads CASSSGQTSTDTQYF. In DNA form, the CDR3 reads TGCGCCAGCAGCTCGGGACAGACTAGCACAGATACGCAGTATTTT. Variable domain in full (rest from reference TRBV5-1 and TRBJ2-3): KAGVTQTPRYLIKTRGQQVTLSCSPISGHRSVSWYQQTPGQGLQFLFEYFSETQRNKGNFPGRFSGRQFSNSRSEMNVSTLELGDSALYLCASSSGQTSTDTQYFGPGTRLTVL.

This sequence joins TRBV27 and TRBJ1-2; the match to TRBD1 covers 7 bases. The V and J ends lost 3 bases and 3 bases, in that order; junction bases with no gene match: 4. The germline V gene has CDR1 MNHEY and CDR2 SMNVEV (reference sequence). This CDR3 is built from 14 residues. The CDR3 coding sequence is TGTGCCAGCAGTTTCGCAGGGGGTTACTATGGCTACACCTTC. Translation gives CASSFAGGYYGYTF.

This clone was counted a few times. V is TRBV27 and J is TRBJ2-3; 13 positions match TRBD2. V shed 5 bases, J shed 1 base, and the junction held 3 bases outside the gene matches. Germline-derived CDR1 and CDR2 are MNHEY and SMNVEV (reference sequence). CDR3 length: 16 amino acids. The CDR3 DNA follows: TGTGCCAGCAGTCCAGGGACTAGCGGGGGCACAGATACGCAGTATTTT. Translated, it gives CASSPGTSGGTDTQYF.

The chain joins TRBV7-8 to TRBJ2-1; a weak D match, TRBD2 (5 bases). V was trimmed by 0 bases and J by 5 bases, leaving 14 bases between them. CDR3 size: 16 residues. Germline V lookup: CDR1 SGHVS, CDR2 FQNEAQ. Here the CDR3 DNA reads TGTGCCAGCAGCTTAGCAGACTATCGGCTCGACAATGAGCAGTTCTTC. Translating it yields CASSLADYRLDNEQFF.

The chain is built from TRBV30 and TRBJ1-4; the D is unclear. Germline V gene data show CDR1 as GTSNPN and CDR2 as SVGIG (reference sequence). V was trimmed by 1 base and J by 4 bases, leaving 10 bases between them. The CDR3 is made up of 14 amino acids. CDR3 bases: TGTGCCTGGAGTGGGCCCAGCTATAATGAAAAACTGTTTTTT. This translates into CAWSGPSYNEKLFF.

The rearrangement joins TRBV5-1 to TRBJ2-5; a weak D match, TRBD2 (5 bases). Germline V gene lookup returns CDR1 SGHRS and CDR2 YFSETQ. There are 14 residues in the CDR3. With 4 bases removed from V and 2 bases from J, the gap between germline ends came to 12 bases. The CDR3 DNA reads TGCGCCAGCAGCCTTTATCTAGCACAAGAGACCCAGTACTTC. Its protein is CASSLYLAQETQYF.

V usage is TRBV9 and J usage is TRBJ2-5, with 8 nucleotides matching TRBD2. The CDR3 has 15 amino acids. Germline values: CDR1 SGDLS, CDR2 YYNGEE. The J segment lost 1 base and the V segment lost 4 bases, leaving 6 bases of the junction unmatched. Here the CDR3 DNA reads TGTGCCAGCAGCTTTAGCGGGGCGGTCCAAGAGACCCAGTACTTC. The encoded protein is CASSFSGAVQETQYF.

The rearrangement joins TRBV29-1 to TRBJ2-1; D gene uncertain. Germline CDR1 SQVTM, CDR2 ANQGSEA. Trimming cost V 3 bases and J 0 bases, with 9 bases left between them. The CDR3 is 14 amino acids. This chain's CDR3 is CSVDGITSYNEQFF. The CDR3 region has the DNA TGCAGCGTTGACGGTATCACCTCCTACAATGAGCAGTTCTTC.

The chain links TRBV6-5 to TRBJ2-1; D might be TRBD2 (5 bases). Germline CDR1 and CDR2: MNHEY and SVGAGI. Trimming cost V 6 bases and J 4 bases, with 16 bases left between them. The CDR3 has 15 residues. The DNA for the CDR3 is TGTGCCAGCAGCCCCCAGCGGAGAGGGTACAATGAGCAGTTCTTC. Its translation: CASSPQRRGYNEQFF.

The count of this clone is one. The V gene is TRBV5-8, the J gene TRBJ2-5, with 10 bases aligning to TRBD1. V dropped 4 bases and J dropped 2; count of bases not matched to a gene: 5. Germline assignment: CDR1 SGHTS and CDR2 YDEGEE. The CDR3 has 15 residues. The CDR3 spells CASSRGQGGQETQYF. DNA of the CDR3: TGTGCCAGCAGCCGCGGACAGGGGGGGCAAGAGACCCAGTACTTC.

The rearrangement joins TRBV10-2 to TRBJ2-7; no firm D call. CDR1 and CDR2 from the germline V gene are WSHSY and SAAADI. V shed 2 bases and J shed 6 bases, with 11 bases lying between them. The CDR3 loop spans 13 amino acids. This chain's CDR3 is CASSEAVSVEQYF. CDR3 coding DNA: TGCGCCAGCAGTGAGGCGGTGTCGGTCGAGCAGTACTTC.

The gene calls are TRBV5-5 and TRBJ1-5; tentatively, D is TRBD1 (5 bases). Germline V lookup: CDR1 SGHKS, CDR2 YYEKEE (reference sequence). Between the trimmed V and J ends, which lost 0 bases and 3 bases, there was a span of 10 bases. The CDR3 covers 15 residues. CDR3 sequence: CASSLGQQTNQPQHF. Written as DNA, the CDR3 is TGTGCCAGCAGCTTGGGACAGCAAACCAATCAGCCCCAGCATTTT. The full variable domain, rest sourced from reference TRBV5-5 and TRBJ1-5, is DAGVTQSPTHLIKTRGQQVTLRCSPISGHKSVSWYQQVLGQGPQFIFQYYEKEERGRGNFPDRFSARQFPNYSSELNVNALLLGDSALYLCASSLGQQTNQPQHFGDGTRLSIL.

V is TRBV9 and J is TRBJ2-1; a possible D gene is TRBD1 (6 bases). This CDR3 comprises 16 residues. Germline V gene data show CDR1 as SGDLS and CDR2 as YYNGEE. Trimming left V 4 bases short and J 2 bases short, with 16 bases between. CDR3 coding DNA: TGTGCCAGCAGCTCCCGGGACAAGATACCCTACAATGAGCAGTTCTTC. Protein sequence: CASSSRDKIPYNEQFF.

The J gene is TRBJ1-2, the V gene TRBV7-9; D is unresolved. The CDR3 has 12 amino acids. V was pared by 10 bases and J by 5 bases, with 14 bases between. CDR1 is SEHNR, CDR2 FQNEAQ, per germline (reference sequence). The CDR3: CATLDVPYGYTF. CDR3 DNA sequence: TGTGCCACCTTGGACGTACCGTATGGCTACACCTTC.

CDR3 loop: CASSLEQGARNEQYF. In nucleotides, the CDR3 is TGTGCCAGCAGCTTGGAACAGGGGGCGAGGAACGAGCAGTACTTC. The chain combines TRBV11-1 with TRBJ2-7, with TRBD1 identical over 9 bases. V trimming: 3 bases; J trimming: 5 bases; junction bases outside the gene matches: 8. The CDR3 is 15 residues long. Germline V gene data show CDR1 as SGHAT and CDR2 as FQDESV (reference sequence).

This clone is a singleton in its sample. The chain couples TRBV4-1 to TRBJ2-1; tentative D call: TRBD2 (6 bases). The CDR3 is 16 residues long. Trimming pared 0 bases from V and 3 bases from J, leaving 12 bases between. CDR1 and CDR2 from the germline V gene are MGHRA and YSYEKL. CDR3 coding DNA: TGCGCCAGCAGCCAAGACGGGAGTTCCCTCTACAATGAGCAGTTCTTC. This translates into CASSQDGSSLYNEQFF.

The chain joins TRBV27 to TRBJ1-6; TRBD1 aligns across 7 bases. Trimming at V came to 5 bases and at J to 9 bases, leaving 10 bases not matched to a gene. This CDR3 spans 15 amino acids. Looked up from germline, CDR1 is MNHEY and CDR2 is SMNVEV (reference sequence). The CDR3 bases are TGTGCCAGCAGTCCCCGACAGGGAGTCGGTTCACCCCTCCACTTT. Its translation: CASSPRQGVGSPLHF.

V usage is TRBV6-5 and J usage is TRBJ1-1; D is perhaps TRBD1 (6 bases). This CDR3 is built from 15 residues. Trimming stripped 2 bases from V and 4 bases from J, with 14 bases between. Germline V gene sequence: CDR1 MNHEY, CDR2 SVGAGI. The CDR3 loop reads CASSYSRTGSTEAFF. DNA of the CDR3: TGTGCCAGCAGTTACAGCCGAACAGGGTCCACTGAAGCTTTCTTT.

The rearrangement links TRBV9 to TRBJ1-1, with a weak D call TRBD1 (5 bases). The CDR3 covers 15 residues. Germline CDR1 SGDLS, CDR2 YYNGEE. V gave up 7 bases and J gave up 5 bases, with 21 bases separating them. DNA of the CDR3: TGTGCCAGCCGATCTGGGGGGGGAGGCGAGACTGAAGCTTTCTTT. Its translation: CASRSGGGGETEAFF.

The sample holds one count of this clone. The J gene is TRBJ2-5, the V gene TRBV5-4; a weak D match, TRBD2 (6 bases). V lost 4 bases, J lost 3 bases, and 22 bases lay in between. Per the germline V gene, CDR1 is SGHNT and CDR2 is YYREEE (reference sequence). The CDR3 loop spans 17 amino acids. The CDR3 is CASSRMVQVGEEETQYF. The CDR3 bases are TGTGCCAGCAGCCGGATGGTGCAGGTTGGGGAGGAAGAGACCCAGTACTTC.

The sample holds one count of this clone. The chain carries TRBV27 and TRBJ2-7, with 9 bases lining up with TRBD1. Germline loops: CDR1 MNHEY, CDR2 SMNVEV (reference sequence). The length of the CDR3 is 15 residues. Unmatched junction bases numbered 10, after V lost 6 bases and J lost 4 bases. The CDR3 protein is CASRPVGTGSYEQYF. The CDR3 bases are TGTGCCAGCAGACCCGTAGGGACAGGGAGTTACGAGCAGTACTTC.

The chain employs TRBV7-9 and TRBJ2-1, with D possibly TRBD2 on 7 matching bases. The V and J ends lost 5 bases and 4 bases respectively, with 18 bases between them. This CDR3 is 16 amino acids long. Germline CDR1 is SEHNR and CDR2 is FQNEAQ (reference sequence). CDR3 nucleotide sequence: TGTGCCAGCAGCCCAGGGGCGGGAGAGTTATACAATGAGCAGTTCTTC. It yields the protein CASSPGAGELYNEQFF.

The chain is built from TRBV5-6 and TRBJ2-7; D is perhaps TRBD1 (6 bases). Trimming left V 4 bases short and J 3 bases short, with 11 bases between. The CDR3 contains 13 residues. Germline CDR1 is SGHDT and CDR2 is YYEEEE. CDR3 sequence: CASSVGTLYEQYF. The CDR3 DNA sequence: TGTGCCAGCAGCGTCGGGACACTCTACGAGCAGTACTTC. Full variable domain (outside the CDR3, taken from reference TRBV5-6 and TRBJ2-7): DAGVTQSPTHLIKTRGQQVTLRCSPKSGHDTVSWYQQALGQGPQFIFQYYEEEERQRGNFPDRFSGHQFPNYSSELNVNALLLGDSALYLCASSVGTLYEQYFGPGTRLTVT.

The chain recombines TRBV7-3 with TRBJ2-1, with a possible D match to TRBD2 (6 bases). Between the trimmed V and J ends, which lost 1 base and 9 bases, there was a span of 19 bases. This CDR3 has 16 amino acids. The germline V gene encodes CDR1 SGHTA and CDR2 FQGTGA. CDR3: CASSLRGLAPQGEQFF. CDR3 nucleotide sequence: TGTGCCAGCAGCTTAAGAGGTCTAGCGCCCCAGGGTGAGCAGTTCTTC.

This rearrangement joins TRBV28 to TRBJ2-7; 9 nucleotides align to TRBD2. This CDR3 is 15 amino acids long. The V gene end was trimmed by 4 bases and the J gene end by 2 bases; junction bases not matched to a gene: 6. CDR1 and CDR2 (germline): MDHEN, SYDVKM. The CDR3 loop is CASSSLTSGPYEQYF. CDR3 DNA: TGTGCCAGCAGTTCGTTGACTAGCGGTCCCTACGAGCAGTACTTC.